Listed here are 5 T cell receptor beta chains from one sample, sequenced in a study of PD-1 blockade in classical Hodgkin lymphoma. Documented time point: cycle 4 day 1 (C4D1), after less than 7 weeks of nivolumab. Every patient was affected by relapse after autologous stem cell transplantation, while exposure to brentuximab vedotin was not uniform. Data came from immunoSEQ multiplex PCR; TCRdb stores just in-frame clones and leaves some out. The sample has 25,000 to 40,000 clones; 81% are singletons. The input for sequencing was peripheral blood mononuclear cells (PBMCs), taken before the fourth cycle of nivolumab. The receptors were sampled from a human donor with classical Hodgkin lymphoma.

The rearrangement links TRBV2 to TRBJ1-4; D is possibly TRBD1 (5 bases). With 11 bases removed from V and 8 bases from J, the gap between germline ends came to 24 bases. The germline V gene has CDR1 SNHLY and CDR2 FYNNEI. The CDR3 consists of 15 residues. The CDR3 spells CACHRGTGAMEKLFF. The DNA of the CDR3 is TGTGCCTGCCACCGGGGAACCGGGGCGATGGAAAAACTGTTTTTT. The variable domain in full, with the rest retrieved from reference TRBV2 and TRBJ1-4, is EPEVTQTPSHQVTQMGQEVILRCVPISNHLYFYWYRQILGQKVEFLVSFYNNEISEKSEIFDDQFSVERPDGSNFTLKIRSTKLEDSAMYFCACHRGTGAMEKLFFGSGTQLSVL.

The count of this clone is one. V and J are TRBV15 and TRBJ1-2, with D tentatively TRBD1 (6 bases). V lost 5 bases, J lost 8 bases, and 18 bases lay in between. The CDR3 extends over 14 amino acids. Germline V gives CDR1 LNHNV, CDR2 YYDKDF (reference sequence). CDR3 loop: CATSRPRGEKGYTF. The CDR3 DNA sequence: TGTGCCACCAGCCGCCCGAGGGGGGAGAAGGGCTACACCTTC. Full variable domain (outside the CDR3, taken from reference TRBV15 and TRBJ1-2): DAMVIQNPRYQVTQFGKPVTLSCSQTLNHNVMYWYQQKSSQAPKLLFHYYDKDFNNEADTPDNFQSRRPNTSFCFLDIRSPGLGDTAMYLCATSRPRGEKGYTFGSGTRLTVV.

The gene calls are TRBV6-4 and TRBJ2-2, with TRBD2 identical over 9 bases. This CDR3 contains 14 residues. Germline CDR1 and CDR2: MRHNA and SNTAGT. The V gene end was trimmed by 10 bases and the J gene end by 10 bases; junction bases not matched to a gene: 13. The CDR3 protein is CATKRTSDSLELFF. In DNA, the CDR3 is TGTGCCACAAAGCGGACTAGCGATTCCCTGGAGCTGTTTTTT.

V gene TRBV7-2 combines with J gene TRBJ2-2, with TRBD2 matching 8 bases. Germline V gives CDR1 SGHTA, CDR2 FQGNSA. The CDR3 consists of 13 residues. The ends lost 6 bases at V and 6 bases at J; junction bases unmatched: 3. The CDR3 spells CASRSGGAGELFF. The DNA for the CDR3 is TGTGCCAGCAGATCCGGGGGGGCCGGGGAGCTGTTTTTT.

The rearrangement joins TRBV4-1 to TRBJ1-5; TRBD1 might be the D (5 bases). The CDR3 has 15 residues. The germline CDR1 and CDR2 sequences are MGHRA and YSYEKL. The V gene lost 3 bases and the J gene lost 6 bases, with 15 bases spanning the gap. CDR3 residues: CASSQVTWGTQPQHF. DNA of the CDR3: TGCGCCAGCAGCCAGGTGACCTGGGGGACTCAGCCCCAGCATTTT.